This TCR beta chain comes out of a study of B cell selection in AIRE deficiency. Regulatory T cells were sorted as CD4+CD25hiCD127low/negative cells. Trimming shortened V by 5 bases and J by 0 bases, and 14 bases separated the two germline ends. The germline V gene encodes CDR1 SGHVS and CDR2 FQNEAQ. The CDR3 extends over 16 amino acids. Method: immunoSEQ multiplex PCR; TCRdb's copy keeps in-frame clones and lacks some. The sample lists 28,000 or so clones; 92% were seen once. Study-level points and caveats: Shared Treg sequences were biased toward short CDR3s with few non-templated nucleotide insertions. Healthy donors alone shared 31.6% of 4,000 or so Treg sequences; patients alone less than 10%. Healthy Tconv contained approximately 37% of shared healthy Treg sequences; only TCRbeta sequenced. Patient Tconv cells held roughly 28% of Treg sequences shared by healthy donors.

On this clone: Antigen specificity is unknown.

The source of this sequence is a human donor in good health. The chain carries TRBV7-8 and TRBJ2-1; weak D call: TRBD1 (5 bases). The sequenced material came from CD4+CD25+ Tregs sorted from PBMCs. The CDR3 region is CASSPWGKSSYNEQFF. The CDR3, as DNA: TGTGCCAGCAGCCCGTGGGGCAAGAGCTCCTACAATGAGCAGTTCTTC. Full variable domain (missing parts from reference TRBV7-8 and TRBJ2-1): GAGVSQSPRYKVAKRGQDVALRCDPISGHVSLFWYQQALGQGPEFLTYFQNEAQLDKSGLPSDRFFAERPEGSVSTLKIQRTQQEDSAVYLCASSPWGKSSYNEQFFGPGTRLTVL.